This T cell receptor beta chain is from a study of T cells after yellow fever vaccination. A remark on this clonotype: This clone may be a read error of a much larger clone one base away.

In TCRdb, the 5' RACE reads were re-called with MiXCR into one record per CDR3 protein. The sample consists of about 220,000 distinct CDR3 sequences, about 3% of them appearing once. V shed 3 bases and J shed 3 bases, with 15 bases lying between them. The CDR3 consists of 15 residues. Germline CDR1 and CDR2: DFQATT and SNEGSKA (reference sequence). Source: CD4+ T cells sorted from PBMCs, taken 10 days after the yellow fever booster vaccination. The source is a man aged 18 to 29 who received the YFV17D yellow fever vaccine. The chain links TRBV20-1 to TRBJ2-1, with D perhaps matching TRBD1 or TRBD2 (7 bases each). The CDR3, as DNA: TGCAGTGCTAGCCCCCCCAGGGGGGGCTACAATGAGCAGTTCTTC. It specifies CSASPPRGGYNEQFF.